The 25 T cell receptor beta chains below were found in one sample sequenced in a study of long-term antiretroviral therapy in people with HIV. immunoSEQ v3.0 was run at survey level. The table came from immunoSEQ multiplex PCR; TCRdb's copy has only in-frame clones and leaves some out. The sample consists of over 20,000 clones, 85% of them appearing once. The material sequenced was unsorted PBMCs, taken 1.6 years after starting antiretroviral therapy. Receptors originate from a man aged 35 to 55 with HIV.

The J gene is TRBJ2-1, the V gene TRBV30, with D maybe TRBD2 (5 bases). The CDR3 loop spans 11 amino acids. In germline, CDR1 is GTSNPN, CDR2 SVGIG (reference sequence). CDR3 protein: CALLAGNEQFF. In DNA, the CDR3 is TGTGCATTACTGGCGGGTAATGAGCAGTTCTTC.

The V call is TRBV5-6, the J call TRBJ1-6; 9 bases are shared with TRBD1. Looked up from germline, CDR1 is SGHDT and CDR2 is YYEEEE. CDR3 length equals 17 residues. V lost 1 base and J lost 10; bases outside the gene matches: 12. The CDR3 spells CASSLFGGQGSESPLHF. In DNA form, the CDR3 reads TGTGCCAGCAGCTTGTTTGGAGGACAGGGGTCTGAATCACCCCTCCACTTT.

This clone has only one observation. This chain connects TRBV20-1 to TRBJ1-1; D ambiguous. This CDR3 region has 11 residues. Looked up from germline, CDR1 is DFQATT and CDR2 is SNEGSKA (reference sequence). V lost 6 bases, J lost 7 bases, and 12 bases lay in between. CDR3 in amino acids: CSATRTYEAFF. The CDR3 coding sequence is TGCAGTGCGACGCGGACTTATGAAGCTTTCTTT.

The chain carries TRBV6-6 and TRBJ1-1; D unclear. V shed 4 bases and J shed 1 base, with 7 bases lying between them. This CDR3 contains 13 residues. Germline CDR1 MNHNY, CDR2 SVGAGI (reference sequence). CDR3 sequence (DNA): TGTGCCAGCAGTTCCCGCGGGAACACTGAAGCTTTCTTT. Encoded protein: CASSSRGNTEAFF.

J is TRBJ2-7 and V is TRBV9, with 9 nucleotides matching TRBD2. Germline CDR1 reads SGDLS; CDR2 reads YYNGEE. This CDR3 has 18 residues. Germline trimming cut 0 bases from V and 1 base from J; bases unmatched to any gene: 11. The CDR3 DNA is TGTGCCAGCAGCGTAGGGCTAGCGGGGCCCACCACTTCCTACGAGCAGTACTTC. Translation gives CASSVGLAGPTTSYEQYF.

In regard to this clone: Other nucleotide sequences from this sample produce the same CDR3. The CDR3 loop reads CASSQDYPGPYEQYF. Written as DNA, the CDR3 is TGCGCCAGCAGCCAAGATTATCCCGGCCCATACGAGCAGTACTTC. V and J are TRBV4-1 and TRBJ2-7, with D unresolved. In germline, CDR1 is MGHRA, CDR2 YSYEKL. The length of the CDR3 is 15 residues. Trimming took 0 bases from V and 4 from J, leaving 13 bases between them.

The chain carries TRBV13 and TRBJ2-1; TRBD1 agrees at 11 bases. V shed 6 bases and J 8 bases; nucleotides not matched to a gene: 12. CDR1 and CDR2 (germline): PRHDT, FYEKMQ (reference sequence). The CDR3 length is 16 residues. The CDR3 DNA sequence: TGTGCCAGCAGACCTACCGGGACAGGGGGGGGACATGAGCAGTTCTTC. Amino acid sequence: CASRPTGTGGGHEQFF.

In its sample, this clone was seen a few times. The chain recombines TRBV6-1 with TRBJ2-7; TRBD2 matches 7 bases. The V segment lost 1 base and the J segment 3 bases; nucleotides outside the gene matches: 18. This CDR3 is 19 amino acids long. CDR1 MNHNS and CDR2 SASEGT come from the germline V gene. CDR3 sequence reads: CASSEGLAWGGISSYEQYF. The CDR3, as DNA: TGTGCCAGCAGTGAAGGGTTAGCGTGGGGAGGGATTAGTAGCTACGAGCAGTACTTC.

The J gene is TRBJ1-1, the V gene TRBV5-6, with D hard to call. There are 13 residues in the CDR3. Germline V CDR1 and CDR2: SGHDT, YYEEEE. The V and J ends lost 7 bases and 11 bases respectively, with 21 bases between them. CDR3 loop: CASGDGASAVAFF. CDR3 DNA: TGTGCCAGCGGAGACGGTGCCTCGGCTGTGGCTTTCTTT. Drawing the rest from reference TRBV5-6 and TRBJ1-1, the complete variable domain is DAGVTQSPTHLIKTRGQQVTLRCSPKSGHDTVSWYQQALGQGPQFIFQYYEEEERQRGNFPDRFSGHQFPNYSSELNVNALLLGDSALYLCASGDGASAVAFFGQGTRLTVV.

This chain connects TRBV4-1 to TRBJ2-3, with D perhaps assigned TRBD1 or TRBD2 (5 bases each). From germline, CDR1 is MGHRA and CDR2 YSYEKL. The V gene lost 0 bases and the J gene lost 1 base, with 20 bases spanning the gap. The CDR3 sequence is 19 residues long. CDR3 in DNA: TGCGCCAGCAGCCAAGATAGAGGGGAGTTAGGCGGGCGCACAGATACGCAGTATTTT. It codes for CASSQDRGELGGRTDTQYF.

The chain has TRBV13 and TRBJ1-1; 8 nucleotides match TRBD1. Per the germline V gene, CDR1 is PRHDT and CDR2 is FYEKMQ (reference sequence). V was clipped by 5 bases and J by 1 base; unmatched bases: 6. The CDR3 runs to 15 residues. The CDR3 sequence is CASSLRTGTNTEAFF. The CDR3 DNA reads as TGTGCCAGCAGCCTAAGGACAGGGACGAACACTGAAGCTTTCTTT.

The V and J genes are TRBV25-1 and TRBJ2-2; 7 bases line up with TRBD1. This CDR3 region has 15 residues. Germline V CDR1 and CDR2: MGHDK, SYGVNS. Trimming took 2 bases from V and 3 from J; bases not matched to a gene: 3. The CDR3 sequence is CASSEHRGDTGELFF. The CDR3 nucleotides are TGTGCCAGCAGTGAACACAGGGGAGACACCGGGGAGCTGTTTTTT.

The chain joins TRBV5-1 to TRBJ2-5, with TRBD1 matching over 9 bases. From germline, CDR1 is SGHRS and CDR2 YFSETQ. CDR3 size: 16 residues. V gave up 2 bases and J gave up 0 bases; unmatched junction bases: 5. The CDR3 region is CASSLQGAIYQETQYF. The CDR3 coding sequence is TGCGCCAGCAGCTTACAGGGGGCAATTTACCAAGAGACCCAGTACTTC.

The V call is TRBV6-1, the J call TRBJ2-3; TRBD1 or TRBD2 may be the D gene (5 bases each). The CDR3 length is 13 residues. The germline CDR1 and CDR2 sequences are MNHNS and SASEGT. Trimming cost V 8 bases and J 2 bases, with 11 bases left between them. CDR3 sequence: CASWGPYTDTQYF. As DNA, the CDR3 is TGTGCCAGCTGGGGACCGTACACAGATACGCAGTATTTT.

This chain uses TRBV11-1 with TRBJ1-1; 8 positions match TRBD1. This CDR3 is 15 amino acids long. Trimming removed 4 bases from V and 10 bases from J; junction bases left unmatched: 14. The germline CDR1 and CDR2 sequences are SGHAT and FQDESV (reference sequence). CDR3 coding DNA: TGTGCCAGCAGCTCCGGGACAGGTGGGGTGCGGGGAGCTTTCTTT. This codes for CASSSGTGGVRGAFF. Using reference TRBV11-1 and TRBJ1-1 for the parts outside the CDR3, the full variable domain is EAEVAQSPRYKITEKSQAVAFWCDPISGHATLYWYRQILGQGPELLVQFQDESVVDDSQLPKDRFSAERLKGVDSTLKIQPAELGDSAMYLCASSSGTGGVRGAFFGQGTRLTVV.

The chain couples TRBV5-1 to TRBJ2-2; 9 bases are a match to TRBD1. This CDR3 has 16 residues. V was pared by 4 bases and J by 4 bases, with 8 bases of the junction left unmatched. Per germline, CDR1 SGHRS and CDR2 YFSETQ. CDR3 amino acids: CASSLRDRESTGELFF. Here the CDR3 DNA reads TGCGCCAGCAGCCTCCGGGACAGGGAGTCCACCGGGGAGCTGTTTTTT.

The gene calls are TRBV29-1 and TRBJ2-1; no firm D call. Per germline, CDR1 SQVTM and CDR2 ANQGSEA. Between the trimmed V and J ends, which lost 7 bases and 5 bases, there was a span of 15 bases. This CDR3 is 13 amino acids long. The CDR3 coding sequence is TGCAGCGCCGGAGACTCCTGGGACAATGAGCAGTTCTTC. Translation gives CSAGDSWDNEQFF.

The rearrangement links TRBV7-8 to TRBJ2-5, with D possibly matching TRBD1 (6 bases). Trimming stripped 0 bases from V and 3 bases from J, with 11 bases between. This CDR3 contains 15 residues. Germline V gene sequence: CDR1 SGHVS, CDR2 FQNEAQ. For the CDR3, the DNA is TGTGCCAGCAGCTTAGCCTCGGGACAAAAAGAGACCCAGTACTTC. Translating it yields CASSLASGQKETQYF.

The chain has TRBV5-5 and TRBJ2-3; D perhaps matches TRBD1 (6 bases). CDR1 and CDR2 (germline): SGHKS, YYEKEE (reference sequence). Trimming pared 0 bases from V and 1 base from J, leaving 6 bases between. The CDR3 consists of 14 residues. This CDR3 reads CASSLDRGTDTQYF. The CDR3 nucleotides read TGTGCCAGCAGCTTGGACAGGGGCACAGATACGCAGTATTTT.

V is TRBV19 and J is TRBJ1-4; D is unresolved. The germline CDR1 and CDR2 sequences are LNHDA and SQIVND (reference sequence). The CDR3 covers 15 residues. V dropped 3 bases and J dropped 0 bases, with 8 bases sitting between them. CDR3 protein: CASSMSLATNEKLFF. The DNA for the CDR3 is TGTGCCAGTAGTATGTCTCTTGCAACTAATGAAAAACTGTTTTTT.

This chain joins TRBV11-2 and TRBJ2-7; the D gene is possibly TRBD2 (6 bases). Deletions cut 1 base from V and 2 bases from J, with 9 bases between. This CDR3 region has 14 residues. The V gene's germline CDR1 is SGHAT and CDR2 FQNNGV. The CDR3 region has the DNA TGTGCCAGCAGCTTAGTCGCGGGAACCTACGAGCAGTACTTC. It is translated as CASSLVAGTYEQYF.

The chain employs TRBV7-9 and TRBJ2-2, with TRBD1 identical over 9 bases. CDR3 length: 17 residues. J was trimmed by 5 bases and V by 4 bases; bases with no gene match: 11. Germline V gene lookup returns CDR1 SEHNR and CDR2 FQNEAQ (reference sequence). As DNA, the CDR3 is TGTGCCAGCAGCTATCCCCGCGGACAGGGGAGTACCGGGGAGCTGTTTTTT. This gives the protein CASSYPRGQGSTGELFF.

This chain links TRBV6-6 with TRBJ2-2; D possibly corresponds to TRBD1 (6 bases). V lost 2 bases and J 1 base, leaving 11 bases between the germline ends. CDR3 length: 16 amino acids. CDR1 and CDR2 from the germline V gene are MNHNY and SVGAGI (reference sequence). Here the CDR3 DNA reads TGTGCCAGCAGTTACGGACAGTACTTGAACACCGGGGAGCTGTTTTTT. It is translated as CASSYGQYLNTGELFF.

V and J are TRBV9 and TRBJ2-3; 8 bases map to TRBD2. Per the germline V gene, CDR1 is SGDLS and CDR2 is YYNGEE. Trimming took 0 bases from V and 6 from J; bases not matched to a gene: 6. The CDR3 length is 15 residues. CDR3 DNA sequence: TGTGCCAGCAGCGTAGCTACGGGGGGGCGGGATACGCAGTATTTT. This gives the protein CASSVATGGRDTQYF.

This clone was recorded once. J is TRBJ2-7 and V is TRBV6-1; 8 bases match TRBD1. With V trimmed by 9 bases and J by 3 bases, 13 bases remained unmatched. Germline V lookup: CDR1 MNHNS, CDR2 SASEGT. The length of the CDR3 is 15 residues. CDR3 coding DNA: TGTGCCAGTGCTACAAGACAGGGGACAAACTACGAGCAGTACTTC. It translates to CASATRQGTNYEQYF.